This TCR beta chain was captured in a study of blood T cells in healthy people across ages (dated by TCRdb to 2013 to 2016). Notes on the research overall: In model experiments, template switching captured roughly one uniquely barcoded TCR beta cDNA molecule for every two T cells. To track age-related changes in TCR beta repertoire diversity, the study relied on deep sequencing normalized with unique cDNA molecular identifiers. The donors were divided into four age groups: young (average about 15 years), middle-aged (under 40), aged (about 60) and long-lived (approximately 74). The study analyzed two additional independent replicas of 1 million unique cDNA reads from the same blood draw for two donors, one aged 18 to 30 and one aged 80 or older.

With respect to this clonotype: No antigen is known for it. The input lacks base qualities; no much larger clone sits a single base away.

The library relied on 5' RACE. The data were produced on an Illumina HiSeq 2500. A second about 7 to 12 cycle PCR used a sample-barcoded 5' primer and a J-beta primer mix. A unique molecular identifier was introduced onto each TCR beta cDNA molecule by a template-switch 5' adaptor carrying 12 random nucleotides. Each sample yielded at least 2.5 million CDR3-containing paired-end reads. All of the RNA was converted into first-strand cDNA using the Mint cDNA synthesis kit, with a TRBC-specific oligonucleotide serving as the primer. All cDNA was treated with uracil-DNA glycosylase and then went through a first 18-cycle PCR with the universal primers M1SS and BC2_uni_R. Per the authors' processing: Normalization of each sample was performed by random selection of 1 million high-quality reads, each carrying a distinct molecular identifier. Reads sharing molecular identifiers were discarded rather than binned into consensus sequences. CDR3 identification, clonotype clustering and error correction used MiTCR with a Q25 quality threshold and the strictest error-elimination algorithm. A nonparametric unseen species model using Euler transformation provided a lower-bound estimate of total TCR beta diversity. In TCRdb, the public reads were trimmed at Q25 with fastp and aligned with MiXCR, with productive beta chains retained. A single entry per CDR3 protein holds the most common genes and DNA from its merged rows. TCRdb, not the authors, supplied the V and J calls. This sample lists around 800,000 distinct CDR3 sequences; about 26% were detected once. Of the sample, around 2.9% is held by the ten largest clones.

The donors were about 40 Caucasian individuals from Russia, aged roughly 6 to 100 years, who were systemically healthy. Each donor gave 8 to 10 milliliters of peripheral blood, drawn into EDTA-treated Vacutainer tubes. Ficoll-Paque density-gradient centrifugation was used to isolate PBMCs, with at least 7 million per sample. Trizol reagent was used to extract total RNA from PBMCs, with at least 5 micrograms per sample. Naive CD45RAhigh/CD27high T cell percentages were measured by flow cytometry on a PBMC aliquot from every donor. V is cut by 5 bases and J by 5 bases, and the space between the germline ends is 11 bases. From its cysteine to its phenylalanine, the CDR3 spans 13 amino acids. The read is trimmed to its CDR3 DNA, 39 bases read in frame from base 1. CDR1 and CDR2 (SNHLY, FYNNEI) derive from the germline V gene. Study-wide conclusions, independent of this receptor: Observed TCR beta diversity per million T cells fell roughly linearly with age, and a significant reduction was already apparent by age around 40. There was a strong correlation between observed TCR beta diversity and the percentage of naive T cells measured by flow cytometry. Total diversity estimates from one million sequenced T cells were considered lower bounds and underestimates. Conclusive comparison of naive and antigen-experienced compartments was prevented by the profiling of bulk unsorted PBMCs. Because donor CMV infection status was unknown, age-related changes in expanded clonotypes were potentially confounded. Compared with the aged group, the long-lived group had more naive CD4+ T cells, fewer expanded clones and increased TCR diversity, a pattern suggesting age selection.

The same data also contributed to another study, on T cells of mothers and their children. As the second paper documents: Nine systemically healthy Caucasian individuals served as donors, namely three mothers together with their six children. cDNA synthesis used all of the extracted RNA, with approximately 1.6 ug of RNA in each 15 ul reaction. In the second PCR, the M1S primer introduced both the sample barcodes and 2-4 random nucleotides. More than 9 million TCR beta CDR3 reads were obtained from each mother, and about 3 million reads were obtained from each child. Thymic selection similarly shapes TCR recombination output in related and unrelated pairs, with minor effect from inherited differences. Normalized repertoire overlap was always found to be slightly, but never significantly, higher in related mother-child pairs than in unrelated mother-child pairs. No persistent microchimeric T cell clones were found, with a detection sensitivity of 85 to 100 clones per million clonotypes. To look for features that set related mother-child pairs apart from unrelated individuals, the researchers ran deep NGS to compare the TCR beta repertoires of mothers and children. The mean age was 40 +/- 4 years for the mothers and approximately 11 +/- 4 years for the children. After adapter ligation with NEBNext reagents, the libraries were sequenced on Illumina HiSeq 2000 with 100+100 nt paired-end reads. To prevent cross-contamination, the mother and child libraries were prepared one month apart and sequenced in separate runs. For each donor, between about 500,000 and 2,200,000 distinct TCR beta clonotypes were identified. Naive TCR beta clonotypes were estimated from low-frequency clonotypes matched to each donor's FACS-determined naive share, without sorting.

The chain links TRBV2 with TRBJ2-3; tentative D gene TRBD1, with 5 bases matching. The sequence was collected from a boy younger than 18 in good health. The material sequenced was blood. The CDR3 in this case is CASSSREVDTQYF. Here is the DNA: TGTGCCAGCAGTAGCAGGGAAGTAGATACGCAGTATTTT.